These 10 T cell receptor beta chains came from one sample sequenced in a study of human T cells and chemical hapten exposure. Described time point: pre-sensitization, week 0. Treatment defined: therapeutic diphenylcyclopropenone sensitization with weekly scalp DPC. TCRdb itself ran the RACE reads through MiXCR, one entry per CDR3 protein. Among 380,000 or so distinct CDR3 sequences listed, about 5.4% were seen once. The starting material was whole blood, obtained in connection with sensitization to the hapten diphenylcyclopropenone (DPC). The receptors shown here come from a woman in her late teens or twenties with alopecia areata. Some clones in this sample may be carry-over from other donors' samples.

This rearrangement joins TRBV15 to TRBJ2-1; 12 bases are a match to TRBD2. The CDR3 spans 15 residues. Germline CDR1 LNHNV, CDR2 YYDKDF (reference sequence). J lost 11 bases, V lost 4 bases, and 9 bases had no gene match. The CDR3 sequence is CATSIGASGGAKQFF. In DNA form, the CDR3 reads TGTGCCACCAGCATCGGAGCTAGCGGGGGGGCCAAGCAGTTCTTC.

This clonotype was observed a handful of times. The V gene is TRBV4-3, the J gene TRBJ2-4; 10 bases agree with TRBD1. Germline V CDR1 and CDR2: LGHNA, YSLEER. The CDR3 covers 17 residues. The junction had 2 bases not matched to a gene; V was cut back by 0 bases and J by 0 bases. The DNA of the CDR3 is TGCGCCAGCAGCCAAGAGGGACAGGGGTTAGCCAAAAACATTCAGTACTTC. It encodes CASSQEGQGLAKNIQYF.

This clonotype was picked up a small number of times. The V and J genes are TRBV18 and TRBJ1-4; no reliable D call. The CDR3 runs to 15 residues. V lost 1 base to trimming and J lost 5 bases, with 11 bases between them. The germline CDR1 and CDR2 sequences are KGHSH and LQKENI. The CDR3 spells CASSPLGEGNEKLFF. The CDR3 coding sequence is TGTGCCAGCTCACCACTGGGAGAGGGAAATGAAAAACTGTTTTTT.

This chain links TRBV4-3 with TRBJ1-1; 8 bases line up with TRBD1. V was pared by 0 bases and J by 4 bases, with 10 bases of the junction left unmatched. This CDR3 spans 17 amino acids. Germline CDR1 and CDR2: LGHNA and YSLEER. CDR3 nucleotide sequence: TGCGCCAGCAGCCAAGATGGGCCAGGGGGCGAGGGCACTGAAGCTTTCTTT. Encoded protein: CASSQDGPGGEGTEAFF.

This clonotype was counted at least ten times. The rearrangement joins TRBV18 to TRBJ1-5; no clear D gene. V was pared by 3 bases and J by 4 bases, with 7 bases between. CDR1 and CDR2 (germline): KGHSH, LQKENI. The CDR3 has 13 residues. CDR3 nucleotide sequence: TGTGCCAGCTCACCTGCAACGAATCAGCCCCAGCATTTT. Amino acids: CASSPATNQPQHF.

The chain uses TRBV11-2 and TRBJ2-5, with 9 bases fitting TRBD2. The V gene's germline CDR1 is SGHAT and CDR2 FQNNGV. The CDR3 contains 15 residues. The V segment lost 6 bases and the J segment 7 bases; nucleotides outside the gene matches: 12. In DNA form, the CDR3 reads TGTGCCAGCAGTTCCTTAGCGGGGGCAACGGGGACCCAGTACTTC. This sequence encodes CASSSLAGATGTQYF.

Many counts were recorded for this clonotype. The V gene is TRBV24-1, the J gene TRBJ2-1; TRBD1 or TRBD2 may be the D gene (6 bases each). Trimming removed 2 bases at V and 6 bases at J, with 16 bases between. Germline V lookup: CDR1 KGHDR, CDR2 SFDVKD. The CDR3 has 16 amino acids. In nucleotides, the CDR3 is TGTGCCACCAGTGATTCTGGACAAGGAGGGGGCAATGAGCAGTTCTTC. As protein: CATSDSGQGGGNEQFF.

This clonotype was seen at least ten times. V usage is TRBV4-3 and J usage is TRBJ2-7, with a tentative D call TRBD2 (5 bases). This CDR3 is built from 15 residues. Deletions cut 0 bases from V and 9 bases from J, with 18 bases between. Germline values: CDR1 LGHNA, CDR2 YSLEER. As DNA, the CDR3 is TGCGCCAGCAGCCAAGATAAGGATCCCCTGAGCGGGCAGTACTTC. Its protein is CASSQDKDPLSGQYF.

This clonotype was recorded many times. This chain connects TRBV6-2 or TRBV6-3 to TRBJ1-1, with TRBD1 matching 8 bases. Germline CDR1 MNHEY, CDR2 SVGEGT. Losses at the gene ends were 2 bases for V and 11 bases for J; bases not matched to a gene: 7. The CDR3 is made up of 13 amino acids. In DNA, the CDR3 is TGTGCCAGCAGTTACGGGGCAGGGGGCGTCGCTTTCTTT. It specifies CASSYGAGGVAFF.

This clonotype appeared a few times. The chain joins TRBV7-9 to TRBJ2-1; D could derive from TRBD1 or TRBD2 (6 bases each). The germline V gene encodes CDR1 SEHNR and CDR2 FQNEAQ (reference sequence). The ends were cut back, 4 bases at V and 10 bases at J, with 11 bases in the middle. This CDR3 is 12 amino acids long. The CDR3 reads CASSSLGGEQFF. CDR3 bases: TGTGCCAGCAGCTCTTTGGGGGGCGAGCAGTTCTTC.